This T cell receptor (beta chain) was sequenced for a study of blood T cell repertoires in COVID-19. Study in general: Samples of COVID-19 (acute and convalescent) were obtained from the United States, Italy and Spain. PBMCs, B-cell-depleted T cells, or T cells provided the cDNA or gDNA that made up the material.

Authors' processing steps: Amplification of reference gene primers was used by the study to estimate nucleated cell counts. Sequencing used immunoSEQ multiplex PCR; TCRdb keeps in-frame clones, though not all of them. The D gene and trimming were derived from the DNA, and the V and J assignments and clone size from that table. The sample has about 170,000 clones, around 88% seen once. This clonotype was sampled from a woman between 50 and 59 years old in a cohort exposed to, infected with or recovered from COVID-19 (not recorded which). Sequenced: PBMCs or T cells enriched from blood (not recorded which).

CDR3 bases: TGTGCCAGCAGTTCCCTATCTTCTGGAAACACCATATATTTT. Its protein product is CASSSLSSGNTIYF. This sequence joins TRBV6-5 and TRBJ1-3; D ambiguous. This CDR3 contains 14 residues. V shed 4 bases and J shed 1 base, with 8 bases lying between them. CDR1 is MNHEY and CDR2 is SVGAGI in the germline V gene.